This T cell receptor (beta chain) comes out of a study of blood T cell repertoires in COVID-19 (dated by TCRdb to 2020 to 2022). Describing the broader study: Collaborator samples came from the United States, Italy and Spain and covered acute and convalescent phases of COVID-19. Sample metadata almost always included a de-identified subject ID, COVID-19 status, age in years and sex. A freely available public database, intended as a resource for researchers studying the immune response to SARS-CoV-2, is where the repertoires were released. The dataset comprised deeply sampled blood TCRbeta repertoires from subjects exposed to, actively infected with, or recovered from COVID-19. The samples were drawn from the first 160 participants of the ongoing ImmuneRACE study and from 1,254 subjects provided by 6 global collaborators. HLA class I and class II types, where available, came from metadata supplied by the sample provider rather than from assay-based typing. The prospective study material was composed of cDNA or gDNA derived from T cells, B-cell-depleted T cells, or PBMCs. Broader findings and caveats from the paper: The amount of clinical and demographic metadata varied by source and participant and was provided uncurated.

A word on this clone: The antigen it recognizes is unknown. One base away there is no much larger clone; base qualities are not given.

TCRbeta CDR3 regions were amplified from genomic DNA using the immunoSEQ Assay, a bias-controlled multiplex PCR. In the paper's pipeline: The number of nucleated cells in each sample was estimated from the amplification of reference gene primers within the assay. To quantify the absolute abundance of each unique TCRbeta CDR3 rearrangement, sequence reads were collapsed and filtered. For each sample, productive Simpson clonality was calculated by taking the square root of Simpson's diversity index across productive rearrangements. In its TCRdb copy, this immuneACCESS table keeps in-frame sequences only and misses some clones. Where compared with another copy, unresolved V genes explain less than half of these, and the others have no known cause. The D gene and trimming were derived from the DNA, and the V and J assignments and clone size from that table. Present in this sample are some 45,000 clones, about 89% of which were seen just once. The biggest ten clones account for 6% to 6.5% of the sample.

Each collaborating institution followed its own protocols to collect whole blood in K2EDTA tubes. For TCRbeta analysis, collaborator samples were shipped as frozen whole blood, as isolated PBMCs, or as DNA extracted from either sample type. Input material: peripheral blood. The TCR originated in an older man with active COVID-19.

The nucleotide sequence is given as TGTGCCATCAGTGAGTCGATGGACAGAGGCCACGAGCAGTACTTC. This codes for CAISESMDRGHEQYF. The rearrangement joined TRBV10-3 to TRBJ2-7; possibly the D gene is TRBD1, per 6 matching bases. CDR3 length: 15 amino acids, cysteine to phenylalanine. Here the CDR3 DNA is all that survives: 45 bases in frame from base 1. CDR1 is given as ENHRY and CDR2 as SYGVKD, both from the germline V gene. Deletion took 0 bases off V and 5 bases off J, with a span of 14 bases between the germline ends.